This T cell receptor (beta chain) was captured in a study of shared clonotypes between healthy human individuals. Overall study: Researchers assigned three CD4 naive, three CD4 memory, two CD8 naive and one CD8 memory plate to each donor. General study points: The naive CD4 repertoires of a few donors were compared, and roughly 5% of clonotypes were shared. Relative to their counterparts shared across all four donors, non-shared clonotypes exhibited diminished generation probabilities.

Note on this clone: The antigen remains unidentified.

The ends were cut back, 3 bases at V and 4 bases at J, with 16 bases in the middle. Germline CDR1 is MDHEN and CDR2 is SYDVKM. The CDR3 spans 15 residues. The data were produced by immunoSEQ multiplex PCR, yet TCRdb's version contains in-frame clones alone and is incomplete. This table has approximately 2,000,000 clones, 85% to 95% appearing once. The V call is TRBV28, the J call TRBJ2-7; D is unclear. The TCR comes from a man in his late teens or twenties in good health. Some clones in this sample may be carry-over from other donors' samples. Sequenced sample: naive CD4+ T cells from PBMCs. Subset: CD45RA+ positively selected. CDR3 nucleotide sequence: TGTGCCAGCAGTTTTAGCCCGCCGGTCAATTACGAGCAGTACTTC. Its protein is CASSFSPPVNYEQYF.